The 7 T cell receptor beta chains given below trace back to one sample, sequenced in a study of blood T cell repertoires in COVID-19. Only in-frame clones appear in the TCRdb table, and some are missing; sequencing was by immunoSEQ multiplex PCR. Here the sample spans roughly 250,000 clones, roughly four fifths being singletons. The sequenced sample consisted of peripheral blood. The receptor set was obtained from an elderly woman with acute or convalescent COVID-19.

The chain employs TRBV2 and TRBJ1-5, with D unclear. The CDR3 has 12 residues. V lost 3 bases and J 7 bases, leaving 7 bases between the germline ends. Germline V gene data show CDR1 as SNHLY and CDR2 as FYNNEI. The CDR3 loop reads CASSEGRQPQHF. The CDR3 DNA is TGTGCCAGCAGTGAGGGGAGACAGCCCCAGCATTTT.

The chain combines TRBV19 with TRBJ2-5; possibly TRBD2 for D (6 bases). Trimming pared 7 bases from V and 4 bases from J, leaving 16 bases between. The CDR3 is 14 amino acids. CDR1 LNHDA and CDR2 SQIVND come from the germline V gene (reference sequence). The CDR3: CASNSRDGGETQYF. In DNA form, the CDR3 reads TGTGCCAGTAATTCCCGCGACGGGGGAGAGACCCAGTACTTC.

The chain carries TRBV14 and TRBJ2-5; 11 positions match TRBD1. Germline CDR1 is SGHDN and CDR2 is FVKESK. The CDR3 loop spans 16 amino acids. V was pared by 4 bases and J by 5 bases, with 9 bases of the junction left unmatched. The chain's CDR3 is CASSLRTGGHSETQYF. The CDR3 DNA sequence: TGTGCCAGCAGCCTGCGGACAGGGGGCCATTCGGAGACCCAGTACTTC.

The chain uses TRBV7-9 and TRBJ1-6; D may be TRBD1 (6 bases). The CDR3 covers 14 residues. CDR1 and CDR2 (germline): SEHNR, FQNEAQ (reference sequence). V gave up 2 bases and J gave up 10 bases, with 12 bases separating them. The DNA for the CDR3 is TGTGCCAGCAGCTTATCGTACAGGGACTCACCCCTCCACTTT. Translated, it gives CASSLSYRDSPLHF.

The chain employs TRBV6-6 and TRBJ1-4; TRBD1 is a possible D gene (5 bases). The length of the CDR3 is 13 residues. Trimming cost V 6 bases and J 8 bases, with 13 bases left between them. Germline V gene sequence: CDR1 MNHNY, CDR2 SVGAGI (reference sequence). CDR3 in amino acids: CASRTDSSEKLFF. CDR3 sequence (DNA): TGTGCCAGCAGAACAGACAGCTCCGAAAAACTGTTTTTT.

V is TRBV28 and J is TRBJ2-6; the D is unclear. The germline V and J ends were trimmed by 3 bases and 0 bases, with 6 bases remaining between them. The CDR3 has 15 residues. CDR1 and CDR2 from the germline V gene are MDHEN and SYDVKM. Here the CDR3 reads CASSFPGSGANVLTF. The CDR3 bases are TGTGCCAGCAGTTTTCCGGGCTCTGGGGCCAACGTCCTGACTTTC.

The rearrangement uses TRBV19 and TRBJ1-5, with TRBD1 as a possible D gene (5 bases). V lost 7 bases to trimming and J lost 5 bases, with 18 bases between them. Germline lookup yields CDR1 LNHDA and CDR2 SQIVND (reference sequence). This CDR3 has 15 residues. CDR3 protein: CASMGGDGGHQPQHF. The CDR3 DNA follows: TGTGCCAGTATGGGGGGGGACGGAGGGCATCAGCCCCAGCATTTT. Full variable domain (rest looked up from reference TRBV19 and TRBJ1-5): DGGITQSPKYLFRKEGQNVTLSCEQNLNHDAMYWYRQDPGQGLRLIYYSQIVNDFQKGDIAEGYSVSREKKESFPLTVTSAQKNPTAFYLCASMGGDGGHQPQHFGDGTRLSIL.